Sequencing of this T cell receptor (beta chain) was carried out in a study of cytomegalovirus exposure and HLA in healthy donors. The CDR3 sequence is 15 residues long. V was clipped by 0 bases and J by 1 base, with 7 bases between them. Germline V CDR1 and CDR2: LNHDA, SQIVND (reference sequence). This clone showed up just a few times. Use of 60 Vbeta and 13 Jbeta primers characterized the PCR. TCRdb's table, derived via immunoSEQ multiplex PCR, lists solely in-frame clones and lacks some. Altogether 220,000 or so clones are present, about 70% being singletons, with the ten largest covering under 2%.

This clonotype was sampled from a woman aged 25 to 39 in good health and CMV-seronegative. The rearrangement uses TRBV19 and TRBJ1-5; D unclear. Specimen: PBMCs. The CDR3 here is CASSIERRSNQPQHF. The CDR3 DNA sequence: TGTGCCAGTAGTATAGAGAGGAGGAGCAATCAGCCCCAGCATTTT.